These 23 T cell receptor beta chains originate from one sample sequenced in a study of cytomegalovirus exposure and HLA in healthy donors. The PCR contained 60 Vbeta and 13 Jbeta primers. Clones were sequenced by immunoSEQ multiplex PCR, and TCRdb holds only the in-frame ones, with some missing. The sample lists fewer than 150,000 clones, approximately 79% occurring once. Sequenced input: PBMCs. All receptors come from a man in his forties or fifties in good health and CMV-seropositive.

V gene TRBV28 combines with J gene TRBJ1-4; 7 positions agree with TRBD1. The V and J ends lost 3 bases and 5 bases, in that order; junction bases with no gene match: 6. The CDR3 spans 15 residues. CDR1 is MDHEN and CDR2 is SYDVKM in the germline V gene. In DNA form, the CDR3 reads TGTGCCAGCAGTTTTGGGGACAGACTCAATGAAAAACTGTTTTTT. Translation: CASSFGDRLNEKLFF.

The V call is TRBV9, the J call TRBJ1-6, with 7 bases that match TRBD1. The ends lost 6 bases at V and 7 bases at J; junction bases unmatched: 10. The germline gives CDR1 SGDLS, CDR2 YYNGEE. This CDR3 spans 15 amino acids. The CDR3 spells CASNSRGTENSPLHF. DNA of the CDR3: TGTGCCAGCAACAGTCGCGGGACAGAGAATTCACCCCTCCACTTT.

The rearrangement joins TRBV27 to TRBJ1-5; 7 nucleotides align to TRBD1. The CDR3 totals 15 residues. V shed 4 bases, J shed 3 bases, and the junction held 6 bases outside the gene matches. Germline V gives CDR1 MNHEY, CDR2 SMNVEV (reference sequence). CDR3 bases: TGTGCCAGCAGTTGGACAGGCTACCTCAATCAGCCCCAGCATTTT. The encoded protein is CASSWTGYLNQPQHF.

The rearrangement uses TRBV30 and TRBJ1-5; D is perhaps TRBD1 (5 bases). Germline loops: CDR1 GTSNPN, CDR2 SVGIG (reference sequence). V was shortened by 1 base and J by 7 bases, with 11 bases between the two germline ends. The CDR3 sequence is 13 residues long. The CDR3 coding sequence is TGTGCCTGGAGTGCCCAGGGAGGCCAGCCCCAGCATTTT. Translating it yields CAWSAQGGQPQHF.

In DNA, the CDR3 is TGTGCCAGCAGTTCCCAGGCGACAGGGTGGTTAGAGACCCAGTACTTC. Encoded protein: CASSSQATGWLETQYF. The gene calls are TRBV6-5 and TRBJ2-5; 7 positions agree with TRBD1. Losses at the gene ends were 4 bases for V and 4 bases for J; bases not matched to a gene: 12. The CDR3 is made up of 16 amino acids. Germline loops: CDR1 MNHEY, CDR2 SVGAGI.

The rearrangement uses TRBV6-1 and TRBJ1-4, with 9 bases lining up with TRBD1. CDR3 length: 15 residues. CDR1 and CDR2 (germline): MNHNS, SASEGT. Trimming took 5 bases from V and 3 from J; bases not matched to a gene: 4. The CDR3 protein is CASSSRTGANEKLFF. The CDR3 DNA is TGTGCCAGCAGTTCTCGGACAGGGGCTAATGAAAAACTGTTTTTT.

In DNA form, the CDR3 reads TGTGCCAGCAGTTTACCCCAAAGGACAGTCCGCGAGCAGTACTTC. Its protein is CASSLPQRTVREQYF. This chain links TRBV28 with TRBJ2-7; D is perhaps TRBD1 (6 bases). The CDR3 is 15 amino acids. Germline-derived CDR1 and CDR2 are MDHEN and SYDVKM. Deletions cut 2 bases from V and 6 bases from J, with 17 bases between.

The chain is built from TRBV2 and TRBJ2-1, with D possibly being TRBD2 (5 bases). Germline CDR1 SNHLY, CDR2 FYNNEI. The CDR3 spans 15 residues. V was pared by 4 bases and J by 7 bases, with 17 bases between. CDR3 nucleotide sequence: TGTGCCAGCAGTGGGCAATCGCGGGCCTTAAATGAGCAGTTCTTC. Amino acid sequence: CASSGQSRALNEQFF. Full variable domain (remainder filled in from reference TRBV2 and TRBJ2-1): EPEVTQTPSHQVTQMGQEVILRCVPISNHLYFYWYRQILGQKVEFLVSFYNNEISEKSEIFDDQFSVERPDGSNFTLKIRSTKLEDSAMYFCASSGQSRALNEQFFGPGTRLTVL.

The chain combines TRBV5-6 with TRBJ2-3, with TRBD1 matching 9 bases. The CDR3 extends over 16 amino acids. CDR1 and CDR2 (germline): SGHDT, YYEEEE. V dropped 1 base and J dropped 0; count of bases not matched to a gene: 3. The CDR3 loop is CASSLLGQGSTDTQYF. The DNA of the CDR3 is TGTGCCAGCAGCTTGCTGGGACAGGGCAGCACAGATACGCAGTATTTT.

The chain links TRBV7-9 to TRBJ1-4, with D perhaps TRBD1 (5 bases). Trimming took off 6 bases at V and 8 bases at J, with 19 bases between the two ends. Germline CDR1 reads SEHNR; CDR2 reads FQNEAQ (reference sequence). This CDR3 comprises 15 residues. The CDR3 spells CASSQGASGWEKLFF. Written as DNA, the CDR3 is TGTGCCAGCAGTCAAGGGGCGTCTGGGTGGGAAAAACTGTTTTTT. Variable domain in full (rest from reference TRBV7-9 and TRBJ1-4): DTGVSQNPRHKITKRGQNVTFRCDPISEHNRLYWYRQTLGQGPEFLTYFQNEAQLEKSRLLSDRFSAERPKGSFSTLEIQRTEQGDSAMYLCASSQGASGWEKLFFGSGTQLSVL.

In its sample, this clone was seen a few times. This sequence joins TRBV15 and TRBJ2-7, with 11 bases that match TRBD2. Trimming at V came to 2 bases and at J to 1 base, leaving 1 base not matched to a gene. Per the germline V gene, CDR1 is LNHNV and CDR2 is YYDKDF (reference sequence). The CDR3 contains 15 residues. This CDR3 is CATSRLAGGSYEQYF. DNA of the CDR3: TGTGCCACCAGCAGACTAGCGGGAGGTTCCTACGAGCAGTACTTC.

This clone was seen a single time. This chain joins TRBV5-4 and TRBJ2-7; a weak D match, TRBD2 (6 bases). The CDR3 runs 13 residues. Germline V CDR1 and CDR2: SGHNT, YYREEE (reference sequence). V gave up 7 bases and J gave up 2 bases, with 13 bases separating them. The CDR3 DNA reads TGTGCCAGCGCGCTTGGCGGGACCTACGAGCAGTACTTC. Translated: CASALGGTYEQYF.

This clone appeared a single time. This chain uses TRBV2 with TRBJ2-1; TRBD2 agrees at 13 bases. CDR1 SNHLY and CDR2 FYNNEI come from the germline V gene. The length of the CDR3 is 16 residues. V shed 8 bases, J shed 7 bases, and the junction held 11 bases outside the gene matches. The CDR3 region is CASLQPGLAGRNEQFF. CDR3 sequence (DNA): TGTGCCAGCCTTCAACCGGGACTAGCGGGAAGGAATGAGCAGTTCTTC.

The chain joins TRBV11-2 to TRBJ1-5, with 10 bases aligning to TRBD1. Looked up from germline, CDR1 is SGHAT and CDR2 is FQNNGV. The CDR3 loop spans 15 amino acids. V was clipped by 5 bases and J by 4 bases; unmatched bases: 5. CDR3 in DNA: TGTGCCAGCAGCCCCGGGACAGGGGTAAATCAGCCCCAGCATTTT. This encodes CASSPGTGVNQPQHF.

The V and J genes are TRBV30 and TRBJ1-4, with D perhaps TRBD1 (6 bases). Germline CDR1 is GTSNPN and CDR2 is SVGIG (reference sequence). The CDR3 spans 13 residues. Trimming cost V 3 bases and J 5 bases, with 10 bases left between them. Here the CDR3 DNA reads TGTGCCTGGAGCCCTGGGGGCAATGAAAAACTGTTTTTT. Protein product: CAWSPGGNEKLFF.

The chain is built from TRBV29-1 and TRBJ2-1; 16 bases line up with TRBD2. CDR1 is SQVTM and CDR2 is ANQGSEA in the germline V gene. V was pared by 4 bases and J by 8 bases, with 5 bases of the junction left unmatched. This CDR3 has 15 amino acids. For the CDR3, the DNA is TGCAGCGTTGTGGGACTAGCGGGAGGGAGGGATGAGCAGTTCTTC. This encodes CSVVGLAGGRDEQFF.

This rearrangement joins TRBV4-1 to TRBJ2-5; maybe TRBD1 (6 bases). The end of the DNA fits TRBJ2-7 better, so the J call may be wrong. The CDR3 extends over 13 amino acids. Germline loops: CDR1 MGHRA, CDR2 YSYEKL. The chain's CDR3 is CASRLTGSYEQYF. The DNA of the CDR3 is TGCGCCAGCAGACTCACAGGGTCATACGAGCAGTACTTC.

The genes are TRBV9 and TRBJ2-2; possibly TRBD1 for D (5 bases). This CDR3 comprises 14 residues. Per the germline V gene, CDR1 is SGDLS and CDR2 is YYNGEE. V shed 2 bases and J shed 2 bases, with 7 bases lying between them. Here the CDR3 DNA reads TGTGCCAGCAGCGTTAGGGGAAACACCGGGGAGCTGTTTTTT. This sequence encodes CASSVRGNTGELFF.

The chain recombines TRBV5-1 with TRBJ1-3, with 10 bases lining up with TRBD1. CDR1 and CDR2 from the germline V gene are SGHRS and YFSETQ. The trim removed 0 bases at V and 8 bases at J, leaving 14 bases unmatched. This CDR3 comprises 18 residues. CDR3 residues: CASSLDWAGQGIPDTIYF. CDR3 nucleotides: TGCGCCAGCAGCTTGGACTGGGCGGGACAGGGGATTCCGGACACCATATATTTT.

The V gene is TRBV19, the J gene TRBJ2-1; D is perhaps TRBD1 (5 bases). Trimming stripped 2 bases from V and 8 bases from J, with 10 bases between. Germline CDR1 LNHDA, CDR2 SQIVND (reference sequence). The CDR3 is 13 amino acids. CDR3 DNA sequence: TGTGCCAGTAGTATAAGGGGCGGCGATGAGCAGTTCTTC. This encodes CASSIRGGDEQFF.

The chain employs TRBV27 and TRBJ1-2; 12 bases are shared with TRBD1. With V trimmed by 5 bases and J by 6 bases, 7 bases remained unmatched. Germline loops: CDR1 MNHEY, CDR2 SMNVEV (reference sequence). The length of the CDR3 is 15 residues. This CDR3 is CASSDRDRGLHGYTF. CDR3 DNA sequence: TGTGCCAGCAGTGACCGGGACAGGGGGCTGCATGGCTACACCTTC.

This chain connects TRBV28 to TRBJ1-2; D is unresolved. The CDR3 is 12 residues long. V was trimmed by 4 bases and J by 5 bases, leaving 8 bases between them. In germline, CDR1 is MDHEN, CDR2 SYDVKM. The CDR3, as DNA: TGTGCCAGCAGTTCTCCCACTTATGGCTACACCTTC. Protein: CASSSPTYGYTF.

The CDR3 nucleotides read TGTGCCAGCAGCTTGACAGGGACGCTTTTCTATGGCTACACCTTC. Amino acids: CASSLTGTLFYGYTF. The chain employs TRBV5-6 and TRBJ1-2; the D gene is possibly TRBD1 (6 bases). Trimming removed 1 base at V and 4 bases at J, with 14 bases between. The CDR3 sequence is 15 residues long. Germline CDR1 and CDR2: SGHDT and YYEEEE.